This T cell receptor (beta chain) was observed in a study of blood T cell repertoires in COVID-19. Germline loops: CDR1 SGHDT, CDR2 YYEEEE. This CDR3 is built from 15 residues. Trimming removed 0 bases from V and 5 bases from J; junction bases left unmatched: 7. In the study's own analysis: Reference gene primers were amplified, and this amplification served to estimate nucleated cell counts. Generated by immunoSEQ multiplex PCR, the TCRdb table keeps only in-frame clones and is missing some. V, J and clone size derive from that table, while D and trimming were established from the DNA sequence. Of approximately 250,000 clones listed, approximately 90% were seen once; the top ten hold over 4%.

The gene calls are TRBV5-6 and TRBJ2-7; 8 nucleotides align to TRBD1. The material sequenced was PBMCs or T cells enriched from blood (not recorded which). This TCR was sampled from a woman aged 30 to 39 with acute COVID-19. In DNA, the CDR3 is TGTGCCAGCAGCTTGGAACCCAGGGGGCTGGACGAGCAGTACTTC. Its translation: CASSLEPRGLDEQYF.